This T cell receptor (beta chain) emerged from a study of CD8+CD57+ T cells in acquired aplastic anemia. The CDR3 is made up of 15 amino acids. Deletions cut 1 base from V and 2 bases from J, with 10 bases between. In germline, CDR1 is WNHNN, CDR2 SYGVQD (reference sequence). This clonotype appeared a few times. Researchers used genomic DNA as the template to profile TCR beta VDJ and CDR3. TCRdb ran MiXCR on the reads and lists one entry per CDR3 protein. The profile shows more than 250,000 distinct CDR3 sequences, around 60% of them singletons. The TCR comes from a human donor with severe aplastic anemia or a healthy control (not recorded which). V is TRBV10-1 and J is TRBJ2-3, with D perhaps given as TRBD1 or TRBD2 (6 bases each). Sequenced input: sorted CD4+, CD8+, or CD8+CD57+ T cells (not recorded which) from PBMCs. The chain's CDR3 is CASSELGGSTDTQYF. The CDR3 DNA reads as TGCGCCAGCAGTGAGTTGGGGGGCTCCACAGATACGCAGTATTTT.